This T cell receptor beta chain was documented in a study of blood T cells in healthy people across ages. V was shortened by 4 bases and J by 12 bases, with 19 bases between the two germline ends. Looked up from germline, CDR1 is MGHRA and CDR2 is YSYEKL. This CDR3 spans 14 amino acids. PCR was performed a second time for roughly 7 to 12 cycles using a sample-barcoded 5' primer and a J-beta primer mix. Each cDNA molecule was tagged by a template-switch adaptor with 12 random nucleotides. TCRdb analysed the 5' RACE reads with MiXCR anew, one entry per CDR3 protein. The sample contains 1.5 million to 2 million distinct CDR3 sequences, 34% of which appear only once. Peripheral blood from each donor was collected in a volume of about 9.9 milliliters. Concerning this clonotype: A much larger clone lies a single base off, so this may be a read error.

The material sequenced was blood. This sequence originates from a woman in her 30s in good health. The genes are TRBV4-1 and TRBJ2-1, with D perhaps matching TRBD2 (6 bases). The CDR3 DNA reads TGCGCCAGCAGCCCGGCCGGAGGGGCAGATGGGCAGTTCTTC. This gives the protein CASSPAGGADGQFF.